This note documents a single T cell receptor (beta chain) sequence. The source of the sample is a study of blood T cell repertoires in COVID-19. Study at large: Sample material is recorded as cDNA or gDNA derived from T cells, B-cell-depleted T cells, or PBMCs.

Original analysis: Estimation of nucleated cell counts was performed using reference gene primer amplification. The method was immunoSEQ multiplex PCR; TCRdb's version includes in-frame clones alone and lacks a portion of them. That table supplies the V and J calls and clone size; D and trimming were determined from the DNA. The repertoire consists of 130,000 or so clones, with around four fifths occurring once and the leading ten covering 18%. Enrolled through a virtual design, the participants were between about 18 and 100 years of age and came from about two dozen US areas. Either two negative PCRs, clearance, or symptom resolution qualified Cohort 3 donors as recovered. V was pared by 6 bases and J by 10 bases, with 1 base of the junction left unmatched. The CDR3 totals 12 residues. The germline V gene has CDR1 MNHEY and CDR2 SMNVEV (reference sequence).

The TCR comes from a man aged 25 to 45 who had recovered from COVID-19. The sequencing input was PBMCs or T cells enriched from blood (not recorded which). The chain combines TRBV27 with TRBJ2-4; TRBD2 aligns across 12 bases. The chain's CDR3 is CASSGLAGIQYF. For the CDR3, the DNA is TGTGCCAGCAGCGGACTAGCGGGGATTCAGTACTTC.